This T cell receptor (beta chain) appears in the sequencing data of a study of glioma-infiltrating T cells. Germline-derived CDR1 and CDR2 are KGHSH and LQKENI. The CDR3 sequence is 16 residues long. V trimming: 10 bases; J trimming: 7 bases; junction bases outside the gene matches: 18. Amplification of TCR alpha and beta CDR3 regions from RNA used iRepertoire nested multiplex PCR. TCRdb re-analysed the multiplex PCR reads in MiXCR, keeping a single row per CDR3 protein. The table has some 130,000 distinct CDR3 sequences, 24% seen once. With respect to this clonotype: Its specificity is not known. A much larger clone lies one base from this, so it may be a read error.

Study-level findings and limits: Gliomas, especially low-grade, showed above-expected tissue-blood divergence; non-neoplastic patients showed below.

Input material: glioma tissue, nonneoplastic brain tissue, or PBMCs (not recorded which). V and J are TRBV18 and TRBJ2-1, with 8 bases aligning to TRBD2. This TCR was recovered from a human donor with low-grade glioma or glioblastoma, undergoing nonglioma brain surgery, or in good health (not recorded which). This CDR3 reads CANSQPRAAGVNEQFF. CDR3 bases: TGTGCCAACTCTCAACCGAGGGCAGCGGGAGTTAATGAGCAGTTCTTC.